The next 26 T cell receptor beta chains were all read from a single sample in a study of T-cell reconstitution after alpha-beta-depleted transplantation in children. Unique molecular identifiers were incorporated when the TCRbeta library was constructed. TCRdb recomputed calls from the PCR reads with MiXCR, one row per CDR3 protein. This table has some 200,000 distinct CDR3 sequences, about 9.5% appearing once. Here the sequenced sample was PBMCs from the stem cell graft donor, taken from the stem cell graft. The source of these receptors is a human donor who donated a stem cell graft to a child with acute lymphoblastic leukemia.

CDR3 amino acids: CASSLAYSGTRYSGANVLTF. The DNA for the CDR3 is TGTGCCAGCAGCTTGGCGTACTCCGGGACACGATACTCTGGGGCCAACGTCCTGACTTTC. This sequence joins TRBV5-6 and TRBJ2-6, with D perhaps TRBD1 (6 bases). The V gene lost 0 bases and the J gene lost 0 bases, with 19 bases spanning the gap. The germline gives CDR1 SGHDT, CDR2 YYEEEE. CDR3 length equals 20 residues.

This clonotype occurred a few times. The chain employs TRBV27 and TRBJ2-1, with D perhaps TRBD2 (7 bases). CDR3 size: 12 residues. Germline V lookup: CDR1 MNHEY, CDR2 SMNVEV (reference sequence). Trimming shortened V by 10 bases and J by 8 bases, and 15 bases separated the two germline ends. CDR3 loop: CAIAGAGDEQFF. In nucleotides, the CDR3 is TGTGCCATCGCGGGGGCGGGAGATGAGCAGTTCTTC.

This clonotype was picked up a small number of times. This chain connects TRBV19 to TRBJ2-7; D possibly corresponds to TRBD1 (7 bases). Deletions cut 8 bases from V and 4 bases from J, with 21 bases between. Germline V CDR1 and CDR2: LNHDA, SQIVND (reference sequence). The CDR3 is 15 amino acids. The CDR3 loop is CASVQPPGGFYEQYF. CDR3 bases: TGTGCCAGTGTGCAACCCCCAGGGGGGTTTTACGAGCAGTACTTC.

The J gene is TRBJ2-3, the V gene TRBV20-1; 8 positions agree with TRBD2. This CDR3 has 14 residues. V shed 7 bases and J 4 bases; nucleotides not matched to a gene: 10. Germline-derived CDR1 and CDR2 are DFQATT and SNEGSKA (reference sequence). The chain's CDR3 is CSVNGGAGADTQYF. As DNA, the CDR3 is TGCAGTGTGAACGGGGGGGCCGGAGCAGATACGCAGTATTTT.

This clonotype was observed many times. The CDR3 protein is CASSQMGETQYF. The DNA for the CDR3 is TGTGCCAGCAGCCAAATGGGGGAGACCCAGTACTTC. The genes are TRBV11-2 and TRBJ2-5; D not certain. The germline CDR1 and CDR2 sequences are SGHAT and FQNNGV. The V gene lost 5 bases and the J gene lost 5 bases, with 9 bases spanning the gap. The CDR3 is 12 amino acids.

This rearrangement joins TRBV10-3 to TRBJ1-5; 10 positions agree with TRBD1. Germline values: CDR1 ENHRY, CDR2 SYGVKD. This CDR3 has 15 residues. V lost 3 bases and J lost 6; bases outside the gene matches: 5. DNA for the CDR3: TGTGCCATCAGTGAAAGACAGGGGGCTGGTCAGCCCCAGCATTTT. Protein product: CAISERQGAGQPQHF.

The CDR3 loop is CSARDPAGASYEQYF. DNA of the CDR3: TGCAGTGCTAGAGATCCGGCAGGCGCCTCCTACGAGCAGTACTTC. V usage is TRBV20-1 and J usage is TRBJ2-7; D unclear. This CDR3 is 15 amino acids long. V lost 0 bases to trimming and J lost 0 bases, with 12 bases between them. Per germline, CDR1 DFQATT and CDR2 SNEGSKA (reference sequence).

This chain uses TRBV29-1 with TRBJ2-4, with 8 positions matching TRBD2. Trimming at V came to 7 bases and at J to 3 bases, leaving 8 bases not matched to a gene. CDR3 size: 14 residues. Germline CDR1 is SQVTM and CDR2 is ANQGSEA. The CDR3 here is CSAAGGALKNIQYF. The CDR3 DNA follows: TGCAGCGCTGCCGGGGGGGCCCTCAAAAACATTCAGTACTTC.

There are many counts of this clonotype. One end of the junction does not line up with germline, which may come from a read error. This chain links TRBV29-1 with TRBJ2-7; D ambiguous. Germline V CDR1 and CDR2: SQVTM, ANQGSEA. The CDR3 is made up of 13 amino acids. The CDR3 DNA follows: TGCAGCGTTGAAGTCCCTTCGCGGCCTCAACGGGACTTC. Amino acid sequence: CSVEVPSRPQRDF.

The CDR3 DNA is TGCGCCAGCAGCGGTTACCTGATAGCGGGGCTTAGCGCAGATACGCAGTATTTT. Translating it yields CASSGYLIAGLSADTQYF. This sequence joins TRBV5-1 and TRBJ2-3, with 8 bases matching TRBD2. V shed 4 bases and J 4 bases; nucleotides not matched to a gene: 17. The CDR3 has 18 residues. The germline CDR1 and CDR2 sequences are SGHRS and YFSETQ. The full variable domain, its missing parts supplied by reference TRBV5-1 and TRBJ2-3, is KAGVTQTPRYLIKTRGQQVTLSCSPISGHRSVSWYQQTPGQGLQFLFEYFSETQRNKGNFPGRFSGRQFSNSRSEMNVSTLELGDSALYLCASSGYLIAGLSADTQYFGPGTRLTVL.

This clonotype was observed many times. This chain links TRBV28 with TRBJ2-5, with TRBD1 matching 9 bases. The V and J ends lost 5 bases and 6 bases, in that order; junction bases with no gene match: 7. There are 14 residues in the CDR3. Germline loops: CDR1 MDHEN, CDR2 SYDVKM. The CDR3 DNA follows: TGTGCCAGCAGTCTGGGGGACAGGGTACAGACCCAGTACTTC. Protein: CASSLGDRVQTQYF.

Ten or more counts support this clonotype. The rearrangement uses TRBV3-1 and TRBJ1-3, with 8 bases aligning to TRBD1. The germline V gene encodes CDR1 LGHDT and CDR2 YNNKEL (reference sequence). CDR3 size: 12 residues. Trimming took 6 bases from V and 11 from J; bases not matched to a gene: 6. CDR3 nucleotides: TGTGCCAGCAGATCAGGGGGCTCTCCCATATATTTT. Its translation: CASRSGGSPIYF.

This sequence joins TRBV11-2 and TRBJ2-3, with D unclear. The CDR3 runs 18 residues. Germline CDR1 is SGHAT and CDR2 is FQNNGV. Trimming removed 1 base from V and 0 bases from J, with 17 bases in between. CDR3 DNA: TGTGCCAGCAGCTTAGTTTCCCCCGGCTCCCCTAGCACAGATACGCAGTATTTT. Translating gives CASSLVSPGSPSTDTQYF.

This clonotype was detected ten times or more. The chain has TRBV9 and TRBJ1-2; 8 bases line up with TRBD1. The J segment lost 3 bases and the V segment lost 3 bases, leaving 7 bases of the junction unmatched. Germline lookup yields CDR1 SGDLS and CDR2 YYNGEE. This CDR3 contains 15 residues. The CDR3 DNA follows: TGTGCCAGCAGCGGAGGGGACAGGAGATACTATGGCTACACCTTC. This codes for CASSGGDRRYYGYTF.

There are a few counts of this clonotype. V usage is TRBV6-2 or TRBV6-3 and J usage is TRBJ2-7; the D gene is possibly TRBD2 (8 bases). Germline V lookup: CDR1 MNHEY, CDR2 SVGEGT. The V and J ends lost 7 bases and 1 base respectively, with 23 bases between them. The CDR3 totals 17 residues. Here the CDR3 reads CASTLAGGQKISYEQYF. DNA of the CDR3: TGTGCCAGCACGTTGGCGGGGGGACAGAAAATTTCCTACGAGCAGTACTTC.

This clonotype was detected a few times. The chain combines TRBV3-1 with TRBJ2-3; 7 bases match TRBD2. CDR1 is LGHDT and CDR2 is YNNKEL in the germline V gene (reference sequence). V was pared by 6 bases and J by 0 bases, with 6 bases of the junction left unmatched. The CDR3 spans 15 residues. CDR3: CASSPRGISTDTQYF. DNA of the CDR3: TGTGCCAGCAGTCCGCGGGGGATAAGCACAGATACGCAGTATTTT.

In its sample, this clonotype was seen a few times. The CDR3 region is CATSRSRALNYGYTF. The CDR3 DNA sequence: TGTGCCACCAGCAGATCCAGGGCCCTTAACTATGGCTACACCTTC. This chain joins TRBV15 and TRBJ1-2, with D perhaps matching TRBD1 (5 bases). V was pared by 2 bases and J by 1 base, with 11 bases between. The CDR3 is 15 residues long. CDR1 and CDR2 (germline): LNHNV, YYDKDF (reference sequence).

This clonotype was seen many times. The CDR3 DNA reads as TGCGCCAGCAGTCCGAACATGGATTACTCTGGAAACACCATATATTTT. Amino acids: CASSPNMDYSGNTIYF. The rearrangement links TRBV5-1 to TRBJ1-3; D is unclear. CDR1 and CDR2 (germline): SGHRS, YFSETQ. V lost 5 bases to trimming and J lost 0 bases, with 15 bases between them. The CDR3 contains 16 residues.

CDR3 sequence reads: CASTDRAVQPQHF. The CDR3 DNA sequence: TGTGCCAGCACCGACAGGGCGGTTCAGCCCCAGCATTTT. This chain joins TRBV6-2 or TRBV6-3 and TRBJ1-5; 7 bases fit TRBD1. This CDR3 has 13 residues. V lost 7 bases, J lost 6 bases, and 6 bases stayed unmatched. CDR1 MNHEY and CDR2 SVGEGT come from the germline V gene.

This clonotype was recorded many times. This chain joins TRBV28 and TRBJ2-5; possibly TRBD2 for D (6 bases). The CDR3 totals 15 residues. Per the germline V gene, CDR1 is MDHEN and CDR2 is SYDVKM. V was shortened by 5 bases and J by 1 base, with 14 bases between the two germline ends. In DNA form, the CDR3 reads TGTGCCAGCAGTCCGCTGGGGAGGAGCCAAGAGACCCAGTACTTC. The encoded protein is CASSPLGRSQETQYF. Full variable domain (outside the CDR3, taken from reference TRBV28 and TRBJ2-5): DVKVTQSSRYLVKRTGEKVFLECVQDMDHENMFWYRQDPGLGLRLIYFSYDVKMKEKGDIPEGYSVSREKKERFSLILESASTNQTSMYLCASSPLGRSQETQYFGPGTRLLVL.

The chain's CDR3 is CASSLTGGGIFQPQHF. The CDR3 DNA follows: TGTGCCAGCAGCTTAACAGGGGGGGGAATCTTTCAGCCCCAGCATTTT. This sequence joins TRBV7-8 and TRBJ1-5; TRBD1 matches at 8 bases. This CDR3 region has 16 residues. Germline CDR1 SGHVS, CDR2 FQNEAQ. V shed 2 bases and J 6 bases; nucleotides not matched to a gene: 9.

This clonotype was observed many times. The chain joins TRBV29-1 to TRBJ1-1; D is unclear. CDR1 is SQVTM and CDR2 is ANQGSEA in the germline V gene. This CDR3 spans 11 amino acids. The V and J ends lost 5 bases and 0 bases respectively, with 4 bases between them. CDR3 residues: CSVKMNTEAFF. CDR3 coding DNA: TGCAGCGTTAAAATGAACACTGAAGCTTTCTTT.

This clonotype was seen a handful of times. CDR3 sequence reads: CSVRTSGGELSYNEQFF. The CDR3 DNA reads as TGCAGCGTTCGGACTAGCGGGGGGGAATTATCCTACAATGAGCAGTTCTTC. This chain connects TRBV29-1 to TRBJ2-1, with 15 bases aligning to TRBD2. Germline CDR1 and CDR2: SQVTM and ANQGSEA. This CDR3 is built from 17 residues. With 5 bases clipped from V and 1 base from J, the junction kept 6 bases outside the gene matches.

This clonotype was seen ten or more times. The V and J genes are TRBV29-1 and TRBJ2-5; D is perhaps TRBD2 (6 bases). Germline V lookup: CDR1 SQVTM, CDR2 ANQGSEA. This CDR3 has 12 amino acids. Trimming took 7 bases from V and 5 from J, leaving 14 bases between them. CDR3: CSGSPSEETQYF. In DNA, the CDR3 is TGCAGCGGCTCCCCTAGCGAGGAGACCCAGTACTTC. Filled out from reference TRBV29-1 and TRBJ2-5, the complete variable domain reads SAVISQKPSRDICQRGTSLTIQCQVDSQVTMMFWYRQQPGQSLTLIATANQGSEATYESGFVIDKFPISRPNLTFSTLTVSNMSPEDSSIYLCSGSPSEETQYFGPGTRLLVL.

The V and J genes are TRBV9 and TRBJ2-2, with 8 bases identical to TRBD1. After removal of 0 bases from V and 5 bases from J, the junction contained 6 bases not matched to a gene. The germline gives CDR1 SGDLS, CDR2 YYNGEE. The CDR3 contains 16 residues. The CDR3 here is CASSVAQGAGTGELFF. Here the CDR3 DNA reads TGTGCCAGCAGCGTAGCGCAGGGGGCCGGGACCGGGGAGCTGTTTTTT.

This clonotype was counted only a few times. The chain recombines TRBV12-3 or TRBV12-4 with TRBJ1-6; 9 nucleotides match TRBD1. Trimming removed 5 bases from V and 10 bases from J; junction bases left unmatched: 15. The CDR3 has 17 amino acids. The CDR3 is CASSPGDRGWFKSPLHF. Here the CDR3 DNA reads TGTGCCAGCAGTCCGGGAGACAGGGGGTGGTTTAAGTCACCCCTCCACTTT.